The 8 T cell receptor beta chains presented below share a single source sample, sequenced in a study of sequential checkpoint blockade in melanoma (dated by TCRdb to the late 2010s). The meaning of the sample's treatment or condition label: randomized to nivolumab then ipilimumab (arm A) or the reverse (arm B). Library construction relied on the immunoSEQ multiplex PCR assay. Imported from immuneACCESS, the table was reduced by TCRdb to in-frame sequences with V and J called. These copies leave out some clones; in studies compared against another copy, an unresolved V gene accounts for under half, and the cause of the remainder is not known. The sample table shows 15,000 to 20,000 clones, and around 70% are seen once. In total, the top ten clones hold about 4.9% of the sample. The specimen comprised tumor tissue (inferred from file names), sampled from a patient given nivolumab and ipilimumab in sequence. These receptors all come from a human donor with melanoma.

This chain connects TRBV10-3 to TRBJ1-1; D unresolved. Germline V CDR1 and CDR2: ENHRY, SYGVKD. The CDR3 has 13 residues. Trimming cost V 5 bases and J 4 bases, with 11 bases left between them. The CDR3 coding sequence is TGTGCCATCAGTCCGGACTGGTCCACTGAAGCTTTCTTT. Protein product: CAISPDWSTEAFF.

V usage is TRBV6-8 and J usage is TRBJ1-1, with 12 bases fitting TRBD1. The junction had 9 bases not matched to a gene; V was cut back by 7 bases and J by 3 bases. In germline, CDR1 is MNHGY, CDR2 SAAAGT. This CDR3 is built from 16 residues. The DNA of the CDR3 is TGTGCCAGCATTGGGACAGGGGGCGCCGGAGACACTGAAGCTTTCTTT. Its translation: CASIGTGGAGDTEAFF.

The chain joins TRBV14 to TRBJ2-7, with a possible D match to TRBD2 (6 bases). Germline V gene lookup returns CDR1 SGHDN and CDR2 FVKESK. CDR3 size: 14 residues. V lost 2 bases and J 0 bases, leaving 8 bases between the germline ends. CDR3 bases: TGTGCCAGCAGCCAATGGCGGGGCTCCTACGAGCAGTACTTC. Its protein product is CASSQWRGSYEQYF.

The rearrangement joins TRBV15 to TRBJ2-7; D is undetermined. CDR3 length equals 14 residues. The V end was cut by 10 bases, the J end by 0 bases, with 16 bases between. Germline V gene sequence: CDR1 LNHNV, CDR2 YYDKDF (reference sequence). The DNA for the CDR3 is TGTGCCAGTAGGAAGACGGTCTCCTCCTACGAGCAGTACTTC. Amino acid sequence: CASRKTVSSYEQYF.

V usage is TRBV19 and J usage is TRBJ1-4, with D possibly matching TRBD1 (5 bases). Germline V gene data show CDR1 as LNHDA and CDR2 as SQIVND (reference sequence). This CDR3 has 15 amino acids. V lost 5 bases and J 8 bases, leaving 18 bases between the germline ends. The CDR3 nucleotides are TGTGCCAGTAGTGTTAACCAGGGATTCAGAGAAAAACTGTTTTTT. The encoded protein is CASSVNQGFREKLFF. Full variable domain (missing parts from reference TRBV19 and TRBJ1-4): DGGITQSPKYLFRKEGQNVTLSCEQNLNHDAMYWYRQDPGQGLRLIYYSQIVNDFQKGDIAEGYSVSREKKESFPLTVTSAQKNPTAFYLCASSVNQGFREKLFFGSGTQLSVL.

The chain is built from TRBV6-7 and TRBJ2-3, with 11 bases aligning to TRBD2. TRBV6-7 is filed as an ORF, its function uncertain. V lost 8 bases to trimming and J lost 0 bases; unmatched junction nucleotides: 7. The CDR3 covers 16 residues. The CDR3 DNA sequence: TGTGCCAGCGTAGCGGGAGGGCCCCTCAGCACAGATACGCAGTATTTT. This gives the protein CASVAGGPLSTDTQYF.

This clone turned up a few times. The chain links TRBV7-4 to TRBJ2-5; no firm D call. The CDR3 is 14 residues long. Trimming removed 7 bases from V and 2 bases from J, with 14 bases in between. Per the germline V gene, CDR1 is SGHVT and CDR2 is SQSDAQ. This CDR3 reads CASTDAVTQETQYF. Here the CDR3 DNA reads TGTGCCAGCACCGACGCAGTCACACAAGAGACCCAGTACTTC.

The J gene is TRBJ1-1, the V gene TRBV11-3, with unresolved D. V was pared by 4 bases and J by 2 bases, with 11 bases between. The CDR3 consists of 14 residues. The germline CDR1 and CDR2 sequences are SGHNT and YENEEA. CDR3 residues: CASSWTITNTEAFF. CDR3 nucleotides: TGTGCCAGCAGCTGGACGATCACCAACACTGAAGCTTTCTTT.